This entry is about one T cell receptor (beta chain). The protocol was immunoSEQ multiplex PCR, while the TCRdb copy is restricted to in-frame clones and leaves out a portion. Here the sample spans some 140,000 clones, roughly nine tenths being singletons. The data were taken from a study of T cell responses to AZD1222 COVID-19 vaccine. The CDR3 has 14 residues. CDR1 and CDR2 from the germline V gene are MNHEY and SVGAGI. Between the trimmed V and J ends, which lost 5 bases and 4 bases, there was a span of 11 bases. The chain links TRBV6-5 to TRBJ1-4, with D possibly being TRBD1 (6 bases). The TCR comes from an adult in good health. The material sequenced was peripheral blood, taken on day 0 of MenACWY control vaccination. The CDR3 loop is CASSRQEVNEKLFF. For the CDR3, the DNA is TGTGCCAGCAGTAGACAGGAGGTTAATGAAAAACTGTTTTTT.